The T cell receptor (beta chain) under discussion was sequenced for a study of blood T cells in healthy people across ages (dated by TCRdb to between 2014 and 2017). Looking at the study overall: Template switching captured roughly one uniquely barcoded TCR beta cDNA molecule per two T cells in model experiments. To track age-related changes in TCR beta repertoire diversity, the study relied on deep sequencing normalized with unique cDNA molecular identifiers. Donors were grouped into four age groups: young (average about 15 years), middle-aged (39), aged (around 66) and long-lived (about 89). To avoid experimental bias, donors of different ages were distributed randomly across sequencing lanes. The study analyzed two additional independent replicas of 1 million unique cDNA reads from the same blood draw for two donors, one aged 18 to 30 and one aged 80 or older. Broader findings and caveats from the paper: Because profiling used bulk unsorted PBMCs, naive and antigen-experienced compartments could not be compared conclusively. Compared with the aged group, the long-lived group had more naive CD4+ T cells, fewer expanded clones and increased TCR diversity, suggesting age selection. As age increased, observed TCR beta diversity per million T cells dropped in a roughly linear way, and a significant reduction was already evident by age around 41. Donor CMV infection status was unknown, potentially confounding age-related changes in expanded clonotypes. Estimates of total diversity from one million sequenced T cells were regarded as lower bounds and underestimates. Observed TCR beta diversity correlated strongly with the percentage of naive T cells measured by flow cytometry.

Comments on this clonotype: Its antigen is currently not known. Its ends do not fully match the called genes, so a read error is possible.

The germline V gene encodes CDR1 LNHDA and CDR2 SQIVND (reference sequence). The CDR3 spans 16 residues, from the cysteine through the phenylalanine. Of all the DNA, just the CDR3 is kept, 48 bases in frame from base 1. Library creation used 5' RACE. The listed sequencing device is Illumina HiSeq 2500. The second PCR ran for roughly 7 to 11 cycles and used a J-beta primer mix along with a sample-barcoded 5' primer. Each TCR beta cDNA molecule received a unique molecular identifier from a template-switch 5' adaptor carrying 12 random nucleotides. Each sample yielded at least 2.5 million CDR3-containing paired-end reads. First-strand cDNA synthesis was performed from all RNA using the Mint cDNA synthesis kit, with priming by a TRBC-specific oligonucleotide. Following uracil-DNA glycosylase treatment, all cDNA underwent a first 18-cycle PCR with the universal primers M1SS and BC2_uni_R. Processing in the source paper ran as follows. For normalization, 1 million high-quality reads, each with a distinct molecular identifier, were randomly selected from each sample. Instead of being binned into consensus sequences, reads that shared molecular identifiers were thrown out. MiTCR, set to a Q25 quality threshold and the strictest error-elimination algorithm, was used for CDR3 identification, clonotype clustering and error correction. A nonparametric unseen species model with Euler transformation was used to estimate a lower bound on total TCR beta diversity. TCRdb itself trimmed the public reads at Q25 with fastp, ran MiXCR and retained productive beta chains. All rows with the same CDR3 protein become a single entry with the most common DNA and genes. None of the V and J calls come from the authors' own analysis; TCRdb made them. The sample profile shows approximately 730,000 distinct CDR3 sequences; roughly 50% of them were found once. The top ten clones comprise under 50% of the sample.

Systemically healthy Caucasian individuals from Russia, 35 to 40 in total and aged about 6 to 100 years, were included as donors. Each donor gave approximately 9.3 milliliters of peripheral blood, collected into EDTA-treated Vacutainer tubes. Ficoll-Paque density-gradient centrifugation was used to isolate PBMCs, with at least 7 million obtained per sample. Total RNA, at least 6 micrograms per sample, was extracted from PBMCs with Trizol reagent. For every donor, an aliquot of PBMCs went through flow cytometry to measure the percentages of naive CD45RAhigh/CD27high T cells. Sequenced sample: blood. This sequence was found in a man of 80 years or more in good health. This receptor chain uses TRBV19 and TRBJ2-5, with the D gene not clear enough to name. The CDR3 reads as follows: CASSIRPGRFGETQYF. The DNA is TGCGCCAGTAGTATAAGGCCGGGTAGGTTCGGAGAGACCCAGTACTTC.